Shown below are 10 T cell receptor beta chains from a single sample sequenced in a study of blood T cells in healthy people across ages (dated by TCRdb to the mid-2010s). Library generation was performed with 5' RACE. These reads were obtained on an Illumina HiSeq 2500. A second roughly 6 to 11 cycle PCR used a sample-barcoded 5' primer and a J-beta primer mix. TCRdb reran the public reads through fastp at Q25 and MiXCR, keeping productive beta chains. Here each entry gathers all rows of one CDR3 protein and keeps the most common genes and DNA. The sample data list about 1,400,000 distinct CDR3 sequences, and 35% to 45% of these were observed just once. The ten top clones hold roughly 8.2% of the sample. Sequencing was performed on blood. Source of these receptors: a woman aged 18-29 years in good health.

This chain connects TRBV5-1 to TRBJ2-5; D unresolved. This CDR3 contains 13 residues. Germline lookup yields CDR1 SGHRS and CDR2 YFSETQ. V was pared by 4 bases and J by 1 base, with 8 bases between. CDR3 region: CASSKPSQETQYF. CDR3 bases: TGCGCCAGCAGCAAACCCAGCCAAGAGACCCAGTACTTC.

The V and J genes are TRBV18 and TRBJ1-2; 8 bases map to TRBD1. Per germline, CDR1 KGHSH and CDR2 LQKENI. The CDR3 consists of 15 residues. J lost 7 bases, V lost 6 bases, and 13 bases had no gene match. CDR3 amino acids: CASSSGTGPLAGYTF. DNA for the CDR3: TGTGCCAGCTCGTCCGGGACAGGTCCTTTAGCTGGCTACACCTTC. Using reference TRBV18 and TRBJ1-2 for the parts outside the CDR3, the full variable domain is NAGVMQNPRHLVRRRGQEARLRCSPMKGHSHVYWYRQLPEEGLKFMVYLQKENIIDESGMPKERFSAEFPKEGPSILRIQQVVRGDSAAYFCASSSGTGPLAGYTFGSGTRLTVV.

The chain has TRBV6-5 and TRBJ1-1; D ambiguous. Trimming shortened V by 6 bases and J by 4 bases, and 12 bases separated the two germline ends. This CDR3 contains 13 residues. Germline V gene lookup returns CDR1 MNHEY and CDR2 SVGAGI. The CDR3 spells CASSDVGSTEAFF. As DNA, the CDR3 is TGTGCCAGCAGCGACGTGGGGAGCACTGAAGCTTTCTTT.

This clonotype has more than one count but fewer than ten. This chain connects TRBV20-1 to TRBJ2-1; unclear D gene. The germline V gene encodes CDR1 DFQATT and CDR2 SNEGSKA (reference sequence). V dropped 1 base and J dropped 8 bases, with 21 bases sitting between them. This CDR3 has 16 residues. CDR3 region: CSARADKGFPGDEQFF. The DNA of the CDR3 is TGCAGTGCTAGAGCCGATAAAGGCTTTCCGGGCGATGAGCAGTTCTTC.

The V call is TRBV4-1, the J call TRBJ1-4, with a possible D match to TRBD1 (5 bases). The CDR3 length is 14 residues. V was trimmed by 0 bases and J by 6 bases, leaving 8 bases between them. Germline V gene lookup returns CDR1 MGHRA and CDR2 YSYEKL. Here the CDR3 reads CASSQDAGYEKLFF. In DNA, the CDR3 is TGCGCCAGCAGCCAAGATGCAGGGTATGAAAAACTGTTTTTT.

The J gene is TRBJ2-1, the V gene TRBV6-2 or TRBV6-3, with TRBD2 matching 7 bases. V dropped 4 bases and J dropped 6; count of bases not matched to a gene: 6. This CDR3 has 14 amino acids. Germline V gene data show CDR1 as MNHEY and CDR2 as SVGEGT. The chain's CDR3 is CASSSEPSGNEQFF. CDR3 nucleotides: TGTGCCAGCAGTTCCGAACCTAGCGGCAATGAGCAGTTCTTC.

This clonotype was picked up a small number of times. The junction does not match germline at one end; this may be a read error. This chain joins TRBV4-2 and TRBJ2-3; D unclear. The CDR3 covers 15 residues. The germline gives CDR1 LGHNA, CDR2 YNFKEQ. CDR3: CASSQEAPGTDTRYF. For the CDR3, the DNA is TGTGCCAGCAGCCAAGAAGCACCGGGCACAGATACGCGGTATTTT.

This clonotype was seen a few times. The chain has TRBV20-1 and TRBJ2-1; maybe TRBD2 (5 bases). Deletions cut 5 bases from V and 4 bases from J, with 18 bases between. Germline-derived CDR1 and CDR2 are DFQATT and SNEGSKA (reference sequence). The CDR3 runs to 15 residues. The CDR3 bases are TGCAGTGCTGACGACCGAGACTATTTATACAATGAGCAGTTCTTC. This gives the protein CSADDRDYLYNEQFF.

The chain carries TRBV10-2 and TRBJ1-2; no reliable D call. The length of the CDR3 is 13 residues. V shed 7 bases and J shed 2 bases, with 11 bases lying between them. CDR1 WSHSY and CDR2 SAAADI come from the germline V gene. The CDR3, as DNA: TGCGCCAGCACCCAAGGCCCAAACTATGGCTACACCTTC. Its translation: CASTQGPNYGYTF.

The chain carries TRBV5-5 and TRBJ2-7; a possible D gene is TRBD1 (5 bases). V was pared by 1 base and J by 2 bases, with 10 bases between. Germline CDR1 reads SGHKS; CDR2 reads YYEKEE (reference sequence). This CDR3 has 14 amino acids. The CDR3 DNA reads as TGTGCCAGCAGCTTGCGCGTAGGGGCCTACGAGCAGTACTTC. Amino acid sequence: CASSLRVGAYEQYF. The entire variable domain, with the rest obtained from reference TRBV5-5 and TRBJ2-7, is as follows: DAGVTQSPTHLIKTRGQQVTLRCSPISGHKSVSWYQQVLGQGPQFIFQYYEKEERGRGNFPDRFSARQFPNYSSELNVNALLLGDSALYLCASSLRVGAYEQYFGPGTRLTVT.